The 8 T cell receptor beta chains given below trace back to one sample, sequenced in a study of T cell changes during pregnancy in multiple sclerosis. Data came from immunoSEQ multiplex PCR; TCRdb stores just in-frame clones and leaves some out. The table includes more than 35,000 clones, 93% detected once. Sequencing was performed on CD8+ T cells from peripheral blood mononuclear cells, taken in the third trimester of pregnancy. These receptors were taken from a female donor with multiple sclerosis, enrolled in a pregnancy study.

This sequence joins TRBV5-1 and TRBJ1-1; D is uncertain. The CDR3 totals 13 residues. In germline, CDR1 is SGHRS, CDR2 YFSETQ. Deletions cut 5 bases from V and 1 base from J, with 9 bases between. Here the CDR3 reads CASRSDKNTEAFF. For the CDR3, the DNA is TGCGCCAGCAGATCCGACAAGAACACTGAAGCTTTCTTT.

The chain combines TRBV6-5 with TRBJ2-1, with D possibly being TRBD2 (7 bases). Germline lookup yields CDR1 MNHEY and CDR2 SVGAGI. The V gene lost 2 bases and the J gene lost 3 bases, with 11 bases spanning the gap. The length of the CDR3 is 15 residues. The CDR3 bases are TGTGCCAGCAGTTACGGCGGGGGCCTCTACAATGAGCAGTTCTTC. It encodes CASSYGGGLYNEQFF.

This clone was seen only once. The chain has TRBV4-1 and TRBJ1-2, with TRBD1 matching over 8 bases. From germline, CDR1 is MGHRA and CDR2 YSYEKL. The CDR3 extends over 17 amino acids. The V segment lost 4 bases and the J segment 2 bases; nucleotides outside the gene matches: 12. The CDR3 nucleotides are TGCGCCAGCAGCCGACTCATCCGGACAGGGAAAAACTATGGCTACACCTTC. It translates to CASSRLIRTGKNYGYTF.

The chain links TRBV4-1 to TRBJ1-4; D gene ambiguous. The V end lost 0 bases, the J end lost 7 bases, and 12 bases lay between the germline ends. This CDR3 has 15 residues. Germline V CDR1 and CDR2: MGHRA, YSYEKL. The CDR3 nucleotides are TGCGCCAGCAGCCAAGACGGGGTCGGTGGTGAAAAACTGTTTTTT. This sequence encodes CASSQDGVGGEKLFF.

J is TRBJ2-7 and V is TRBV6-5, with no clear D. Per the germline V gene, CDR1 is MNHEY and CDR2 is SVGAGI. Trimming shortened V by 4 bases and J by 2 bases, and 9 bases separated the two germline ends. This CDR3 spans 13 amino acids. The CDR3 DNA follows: TGTGCCAGCAGTTCCTCCCCGGCCTACGAGCAGTACTTC. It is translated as CASSSSPAYEQYF.

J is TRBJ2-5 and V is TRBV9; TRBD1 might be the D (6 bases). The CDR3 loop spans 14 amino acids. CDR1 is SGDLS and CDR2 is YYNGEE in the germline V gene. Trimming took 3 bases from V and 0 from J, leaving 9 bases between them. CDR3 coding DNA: TGTGCCAGCAGCGGAAGGACAGACCAAGAGACCCAGTACTTC. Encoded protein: CASSGRTDQETQYF.

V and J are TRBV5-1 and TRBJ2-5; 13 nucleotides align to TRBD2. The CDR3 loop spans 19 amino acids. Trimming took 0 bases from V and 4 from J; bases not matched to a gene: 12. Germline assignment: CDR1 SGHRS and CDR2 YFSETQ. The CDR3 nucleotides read TGCGCCAGCAGCTTGGGGGGAACTAGCGGGGGGGCGTCGGTAGAGACCCAGTACTTC. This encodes CASSLGGTSGGASVETQYF.

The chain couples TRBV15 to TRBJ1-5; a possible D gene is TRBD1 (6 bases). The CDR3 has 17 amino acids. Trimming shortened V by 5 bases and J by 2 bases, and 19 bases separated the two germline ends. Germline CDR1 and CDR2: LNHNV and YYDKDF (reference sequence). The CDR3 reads CATSLPRGSEGNQPQHF. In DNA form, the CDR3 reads TGTGCCACCAGCCTTCCGAGGGGGTCCGAGGGCAATCAGCCCCAGCATTTT.